This T cell receptor (beta chain) appears in the sequencing data of a study of blood T cell repertoires in COVID-19. The CDR3 totals 12 residues. The V gene lost 5 bases and the J gene lost 9 bases, with 13 bases spanning the gap. This table comes from immunoSEQ multiplex PCR, and its TCRdb copy is limited to in-frame clones, with some not included. This table holds 40,000 or so clones, approximately 91% found once. This TCR came from a human donor in a cohort sampled during active COVID-19. The sequenced material came from peripheral blood. The chain recombines TRBV12-3 or TRBV12-4 with TRBJ1-1; D is unresolved. Here the CDR3 DNA reads TGTGCCAGCAGTACTCCGTACAGAAAAGCTTTCTTT. Translation: CASSTPYRKAFF.